The rows below give T cell receptor beta chains drawn from one sample of a study of shared clonotypes between healthy human individuals. Sequencing used immunoSEQ multiplex PCR; TCRdb keeps in-frame clones, though not all of them. This table holds 1.4 million to 1.5 million clones, roughly 96% found once. Sequencing was done on a sample of naive CD4+ T cells sorted from blood. These receptors were taken from a man younger than 45 in good health. Each CDR3 is given with its conserved first and last residue. The D gene is left open where the match is weak. Clone size is not always given. Where it is, it says once, few, many or a class for expanded clones.

abundance: NA; j_gene: TRBJ1-1; v_gene: TRBV5-4; d_gene: TRBD1; CDR3aa: CASSLTGVNTEAFF; CDR3nt: TGTGCCAGCAGCTTAACAGGGGTGAACACTGAAGCTTTCTTT
abundance: NA; j_gene: TRBJ2-1; v_gene: TRBV5-1; d_gene: NA; CDR3aa: CASSLVSGNNEQFF; CDR3nt: TGCGCCAGCAGCTTGGTATCTGGGAACAATGAGCAGTTCTTC
abundance: NA; j_gene: TRBJ1-4; v_gene: TRBV30; d_gene: TRBD1; CDR3aa: CAWSLGTGEKLFF; CDR3nt: TGTGCCTGGAGTCTCGGGACAGGGGAAAAACTGTTTTTT
abundance: NA; j_gene: TRBJ2-2; v_gene: TRBV2; d_gene: NA; CDR3aa: CASSQTGELFF; CDR3nt: TGTGCCAGCAGTCAAACCGGGGAGCTGTTTTTT
abundance: NA; j_gene: TRBJ2-7; v_gene: TRBV5-1; d_gene: NA; CDR3aa: CASSTRVSYEQYF; CDR3nt: TGCGCCAGCAGCACGAGGGTCTCCTACGAGCAGTACTTC
abundance: NA; j_gene: TRBJ2-5; v_gene: TRBV4-1; d_gene: NA; CDR3aa: CASSQVPIGYQETQYF; CDR3nt: TGCGCCAGCAGCCAGGTCCCGATCGGGTACCAAGAGACCCAGTACTTC
abundance: NA; j_gene: TRBJ1-1; v_gene: TRBV28; d_gene: NA; CDR3aa: CASSLGDPGTEAFF; CDR3nt: TGTGCCAGCAGTTTAGGGGACCCAGGCACTGAAGCTTTCTTT
abundance: NA; j_gene: TRBJ2-5; v_gene: TRBV4-3; d_gene: NA; CDR3aa: CASSQLLGSQETQYF; CDR3nt: TGCGCCAGCAGCCAACTCCTTGGGAGCCAAGAGACCCAGTACTTC
abundance: NA; j_gene: TRBJ2-2; v_gene: TRBV30; d_gene: TRBD2; CDR3aa: CALGLARANTGELFF; CDR3nt: TGTGCCCTGGGACTAGCGCGAGCGAACACCGGGGAGCTGTTTTTT
abundance: NA; j_gene: TRBJ2-5; v_gene: TRBV6-1; d_gene: NA; CDR3aa: CASSEGGIQETQYF; CDR3nt: TGTGCCAGCAGTGAAGGGGGCATACAAGAGACCCAGTACTTC
abundance: NA; j_gene: TRBJ2-7; v_gene: TRBV7-2; d_gene: NA; CDR3aa: CASSLFGGFYEQYF; CDR3nt: TGTGCCAGCAGCTTATTCGGGGGCTTCTACGAGCAGTACTTC
abundance: NA; j_gene: TRBJ1-2; v_gene: TRBV15; d_gene: TRBD1; CDR3aa: CATSPAAGGRLGYGYTF; CDR3nt: TGTGCCACCAGCCCGGCGGCAGGGGGTCGTCTCGGCTATGGCTACACCTTC
abundance: NA; j_gene: TRBJ2-7; v_gene: TRBV9; d_gene: TRBD1; CDR3aa: CASSVAPDREYEQYF; CDR3nt: TGTGCCAGCAGCGTAGCCCCGGACAGGGAGTACGAGCAGTACTTC
abundance: NA; j_gene: TRBJ2-7; v_gene: TRBV10-3; d_gene: TRBD1; CDR3aa: CAISERGLSYEQYF; CDR3nt: TGTGCCATCAGTGAAAGGGGGCTCTCCTACGAGCAGTACTTC
abundance: NA; j_gene: TRBJ2-7; v_gene: TRBV6-1; d_gene: NA; CDR3aa: CASSGVGAYEQYF; CDR3nt: TGTGCCAGCAGTGGGGTAGGGGCCTACGAGCAGTACTTC
abundance: NA; j_gene: TRBJ1-5; v_gene: TRBV28; d_gene: NA; CDR3aa: CASRAFPGARGHSNQPQHF; CDR3nt: TGTGCCAGCAGAGCTTTCCCGGGGGCGCGTGGCCATAGCAATCAGCCCCAGCATTTT
abundance: NA; j_gene: TRBJ2-7; v_gene: TRBV7-8; d_gene: NA; CDR3aa: CASSLIAANYEQYF; CDR3nt: TGTGCCAGCAGCTTAATCGCGGCCAACTACGAGCAGTACTTC
abundance: NA; j_gene: TRBJ2-7; v_gene: TRBV6-6; d_gene: NA; CDR3aa: CASSLKGDSYEQYF; CDR3nt: TGTGCCAGCAGTCTTAAGGGGGACTCTTACGAGCAGTACTTC
abundance: NA; j_gene: TRBJ1-5; v_gene: TRBV28; d_gene: NA; CDR3aa: CASSPPSPTQHF; CDR3nt: TGTGCCAGCAGTCCTCCATCCCCAACCCAGCATTTT
abundance: once; j_gene: TRBJ2-3; v_gene: TRBV14; d_gene: NA; CDR3aa: CASSQKQVPTDTQYF; CDR3nt: TGTGCCAGCAGCCAAAAACAGGTTCCCACAGATACGCAGTATTTT
abundance: NA; j_gene: TRBJ2-1; v_gene: TRBV25-1; d_gene: NA; CDR3aa: CASSEWIEQFF; CDR3nt: TGTGCCAGCAGTGAATGGATTGAGCAGTTCTTC
abundance: NA; j_gene: TRBJ2-4; v_gene: TRBV10-2; d_gene: NA; CDR3aa: CASNSLGGTKNIQYF; CDR3nt: TGCGCCAGCAATTCCCTGGGCGGAACCAAAAACATTCAGTACTTC
abundance: NA; j_gene: TRBJ1-4; v_gene: TRBV5-5; d_gene: TRBD1; CDR3aa: CASSYGTGNNEKLFF; CDR3nt: TGTGCCAGCAGCTATGGGACAGGCAATAATGAAAAACTGTTTTTT
abundance: NA; j_gene: TRBJ2-7; v_gene: TRBV5-1; d_gene: NA; CDR3aa: CASSHLGQNSYEQYF; CDR3nt: TGCGCCAGCTCACATCTAGGGCAGAACTCCTACGAGCAGTACTTC
abundance: NA; j_gene: TRBJ1-1; v_gene: TRBV28; d_gene: TRBD1; CDR3aa: CASSLAYRGEGAFF; CDR3nt: TGTGCCAGCAGTTTGGCATACAGGGGGGAGGGAGCTTTCTTT
abundance: NA; j_gene: TRBJ2-1; v_gene: TRBV9; d_gene: TRBD1; CDR3aa: CASSVGAGGSMVEQFF; CDR3nt: TGTGCCAGCAGCGTAGGGGCAGGGGGCTCTATGGTTGAGCAGTTCTTC
abundance: once; j_gene: TRBJ2-3; v_gene: TRBV30; d_gene: NA; CDR3aa: CAWSRSTDTQYF; CDR3nt: TGTGCCTGGAGTAGAAGCACAGATACGCAGTATTTT
abundance: NA; j_gene: TRBJ2-7; v_gene: TRBV5-3; d_gene: NA; CDR3aa: CARSPLQGGEQYF; CDR3nt: TGTGCCAGAAGCCCACTCCAGGGTGGCGAGCAGTACTTC
abundance: NA; j_gene: TRBJ2-6; v_gene: TRBV7-3; d_gene: NA; CDR3aa: CASSKSGTQSLSGANVLTF; CDR3nt: TGTGCCAGCAGCAAGTCCGGGACGCAAAGCCTCTCTGGGGCCAACGTCCTGACTTTC
abundance: NA; j_gene: TRBJ1-2; v_gene: TRBV7-9; d_gene: TRBD1; CDR3aa: CASDLQGAPLRGYGYTF; CDR3nt: TGTGCCAGCGACCTTCAGGGGGCTCCACTGAGGGGCTATGGCTACACCTTC
abundance: NA; j_gene: TRBJ2-5; v_gene: TRBV5-1; d_gene: TRBD2; CDR3aa: CASSPDTTGSSSGSSETQYF; CDR3nt: TGCGCCAGCAGCCCTGACACGACAGGCTCGTCTAGCGGGAGTTCAGAGACCCAGTACTTC
abundance: once; j_gene: TRBJ2-1; v_gene: TRBV19; d_gene: TRBD1; CDR3aa: CASSLSGGPGEQFF; CDR3nt: TGTGCCAGTAGTCTCTCAGGGGGCCCAGGGGAGCAGTTCTTC
abundance: NA; j_gene: TRBJ1-2; v_gene: TRBV7-9; d_gene: NA; CDR3aa: CASSSTAMDGYTF; CDR3nt: TGTGCCAGCAGCTCTACCGCCATGGATGGCTACACCTTC
abundance: NA; j_gene: TRBJ2-2; v_gene: TRBV7-8; d_gene: NA; CDR3aa: CASSLVSARSANTGELFF; CDR3nt: TGTGCCAGCAGCTTAGTATCAGCGAGGAGTGCGAACACCGGGGAGCTGTTTTTT
abundance: few; j_gene: TRBJ2-5; v_gene: TRBV27; d_gene: NA; CDR3aa: CASSPNGGRETQYF; CDR3nt: TGTGCCAGCAGTCCAAACGGGGGGCGGGAGACCCAGTACTTC
abundance: NA; j_gene: TRBJ2-3; v_gene: TRBV5-1; d_gene: TRBD2; CDR3aa: CASSLLAGGTDTQYF; CDR3nt: TGCGCCAGCAGCTTGTTAGCGGGGGGCACAGATACGCAGTATTTT
abundance: NA; j_gene: TRBJ1-5; v_gene: TRBV5-5; d_gene: TRBD1; CDR3aa: CASSLADRGGNQPQHF; CDR3nt: TGTGCCAGCAGCTTGGCGGACAGGGGAGGCAATCAGCCCCAGCATTTT
abundance: NA; j_gene: TRBJ2-1; v_gene: TRBV29-1; d_gene: NA; CDR3aa: CSGIGSASYNEQFF; CDR3nt: TGCAGCGGCATCGGGAGCGCCTCCTACAATGAGCAGTTCTTC
abundance: NA; j_gene: TRBJ2-7; v_gene: TRBV14; d_gene: TRBD2; CDR3aa: CASSPWLAGEYEQYF; CDR3nt: TGTGCCAGCAGCCCCTGGCTAGCGGGCGAGTACGAGCAGTACTTC
abundance: NA; j_gene: TRBJ2-5; v_gene: TRBV9; d_gene: NA; CDR3aa: CASSGLQETQYF; CDR3nt: TGTGCCAGCAGCGGACTTCAAGAGACCCAGTACTTC
abundance: NA; j_gene: TRBJ2-5; v_gene: TRBV7-9; d_gene: TRBD1; CDR3aa: CASSPGDRSPETQYF; CDR3nt: TGTGCCAGCAGCCCAGGGGACAGGAGTCCAGAGACCCAGTACTTC
abundance: NA; j_gene: TRBJ2-3; v_gene: TRBV13; d_gene: NA; CDR3aa: CASSLGPRARAAATQYF; CDR3nt: TGTGCCAGCAGCTTAGGCCCCAGGGCCAGGGCCGCTGCTACGCAGTATTTT
abundance: NA; j_gene: TRBJ2-5; v_gene: TRBV23-1; d_gene: NA; CDR3aa: CADCRDRETQYF; CDR3nt: TGCGCCGACTGCCGGGATCGGGAGACCCAGTACTTC
abundance: NA; j_gene: TRBJ1-3; v_gene: TRBV5-1; d_gene: NA; CDR3aa: CASSLAGVGSGNTIYF; CDR3nt: TGCGCCAGCAGCTTGGCCGGTGTTGGCTCTGGAAACACCATATATTTT
abundance: NA; j_gene: TRBJ2-7; v_gene: TRBV18; d_gene: TRBD2; CDR3aa: CASSQLGLAGVGGHEQYF; CDR3nt: TGTGCCAGCTCACAACTCGGACTAGCGGGAGTGGGGGGGCACGAGCAGTACTTC
abundance: NA; j_gene: TRBJ2-3; v_gene: TRBV28; d_gene: NA; CDR3aa: CASSSSLPPDTQYF; CDR3nt: TGTGCCAGCAGTTCTAGTCTCCCCCCAGATACGCAGTATTTT
abundance: NA; j_gene: TRBJ2-3; v_gene: TRBV5-1; d_gene: NA; CDR3aa: CASRFGMAGSTDTQYF; CDR3nt: TGCGCCAGCCGCTTTGGGATGGCTGGTTCCACAGATACGCAGTATTTT
abundance: NA; j_gene: TRBJ1-1; v_gene: TRBV14; d_gene: TRBD1; CDR3aa: CASSQETGGHTEAFF; CDR3nt: TGTGCCAGCAGCCAAGAAACAGGGGGCCACACTGAAGCTTTCTTT
abundance: NA; j_gene: TRBJ2-3; v_gene: TRBV5-1; d_gene: NA; CDR3aa: CASSLGGHPTDTQYF; CDR3nt: TGCGCCAGCAGCTTGGGGGGACACCCAACAGATACGCAGTATTTT
abundance: few; j_gene: TRBJ2-6; v_gene: TRBV27; d_gene: NA; CDR3aa: CASREVKAGANVLTF; CDR3nt: TGTGCCAGCAGGGAGGTCAAGGCGGGGGCCAACGTCCTGACTTTC
abundance: NA; j_gene: TRBJ1-3; v_gene: TRBV6-5; d_gene: NA; CDR3aa: CASSQGRRSGNTIYF; CDR3nt: TGTGCCAGCAGCCAGGGACGGCGCTCTGGAAACACCATATATTTT
abundance: few; j_gene: TRBJ2-2; v_gene: TRBV5-1; d_gene: NA; CDR3aa: CASSPEGLSLNTGELFF; CDR3nt: TGCGCCAGCAGCCCGGAGGGACTCTCCTTGAACACCGGGGAGCTGTTTTTT
abundance: NA; j_gene: TRBJ2-1; v_gene: TRBV6-1; d_gene: NA; CDR3aa: CASSGFRILTSYNEQFF; CDR3nt: TGTGCCAGCAGTGGGTTTCGGATCTTAACTTCCTACAATGAGCAGTTCTTC
abundance: NA; j_gene: TRBJ2-1; v_gene: TRBV5-1; d_gene: TRBD2; CDR3aa: CASSFLAGGPYNEQFF; CDR3nt: TGCGCCAGCAGCTTCCTAGCGGGAGGGCCATACAATGAGCAGTTCTTC
abundance: NA; j_gene: TRBJ2-7; v_gene: TRBV18; d_gene: TRBD2; CDR3aa: CASSPGTSGREKQYF; CDR3nt: TGTGCCAGCTCACCCGGGACTAGCGGGAGGGAGAAGCAGTACTTC
abundance: NA; j_gene: TRBJ2-1; v_gene: TRBV7-9; d_gene: NA; CDR3aa: CASSWSFNEQFF; CDR3nt: TGTGCCAGCAGCTGGTCGTTCAATGAGCAGTTCTTC
abundance: NA; j_gene: TRBJ1-5; v_gene: TRBV28; d_gene: NA; CDR3aa: CASTTQGPNQPQHF; CDR3nt: TGTGCCAGCACAACTCAGGGGCCTAATCAGCCCCAGCATTTT
abundance: NA; j_gene: TRBJ2-7; v_gene: TRBV27; d_gene: NA; CDR3aa: CASSLNVQIRRQYF; CDR3nt: TGTGCCAGCAGTTTAAATGTCCAGATCAGGCGGCAGTACTTC
abundance: NA; j_gene: TRBJ2-3; v_gene: TRBV28; d_gene: NA; CDR3aa: CASSFLGDTQYF; CDR3nt: TGTGCCAGCAGTTTCCTTGGGGATACGCAGTATTTT
abundance: NA; j_gene: TRBJ2-7; v_gene: TRBV21-1; d_gene: NA; CDR3aa: CASSKGGRMDYEQYF; CDR3nt: TGTGCCAGCAGCAAAGGGGGACGGATGGACTACGAGCAGTACTTC